What follows are 27 T cell receptor beta chains derived from one specimen sequenced in a study of T cells in Graves' hyperthyroidism and ophthalmopathy. Using RNA transcripts as the source, TCR beta CDR3 regions were amplified. With the HTBI primer set, the TCR CDR3 went through a first round of RT-PCR. TCRdb used MiXCR to reprocess the multiplex PCR reads, holding one entry per CDR3 protein. The sample includes more than 250,000 distinct CDR3 sequences, about 16% of them seen just once. Sequencing was done on a sample of blood. Receptor source: a woman in her 50s with Graves' hyperthyroidism that later progressed to Graves' ophthalmopathy.

This clonotype was observed at least ten times. The V and J genes are TRBV20-1 and TRBJ2-3; 8 bases are shared with TRBD1. With 0 bases clipped from V and 2 bases from J, the junction kept 7 bases outside the gene matches. Germline-derived CDR1 and CDR2 are DFQATT and SNEGSKA (reference sequence). This CDR3 region has 16 residues. This CDR3 reads CSARDPRDRNTDTQYF. CDR3 bases: TGCAGTGCTAGAGACCCTCGGGACAGGAACACAGATACGCAGTATTTT.

This clonotype was seen a handful of times. The chain links TRBV4-2 to TRBJ2-7; 7 bases match TRBD2. The CDR3 is 17 amino acids. Germline V lookup: CDR1 LGHNA, CDR2 YNFKEQ. Trimming removed 0 bases from V and 3 bases from J; junction bases left unmatched: 11. The CDR3 sequence is CASSQEIHPGLLYEQYF. CDR3 nucleotides: TGTGCCAGCAGCCAAGAGATCCATCCGGGACTACTCTACGAGCAGTACTTC.

The table lists this clonotype with many counts. The chain carries TRBV7-6 and TRBJ1-2; D is uncertain. Trimming shortened V by 3 bases and J by 8 bases, and 10 bases separated the two germline ends. Germline V gene data show CDR1 as SGHVS and CDR2 as FNYEAQ. The CDR3 consists of 12 residues. CDR3 in amino acids: CASSLWRSGYTF. The CDR3 coding sequence is TGTGCCAGCAGCTTGTGGCGGAGCGGCTACACCTTC. Drawing the rest from reference TRBV7-6 and TRBJ1-2, the complete variable domain is GAGVSQSPRYKVTKRGQDVALRCDPISGHVSLYWYRQALGQGPEFLTYFNYEAQQDKSGLPNDRFSAERPEGSISTLTIQRTEQRDSAMYRCASSLWRSGYTFGSGTRLTVV.

This clonotype was seen a handful of times. V and J are TRBV19 and TRBJ2-1, with 7 nucleotides matching TRBD2. The V gene end was trimmed by 5 bases and the J gene end by 0 bases; junction bases not matched to a gene: 4. The CDR3 runs 15 residues. Germline V gene data show CDR1 as LNHDA and CDR2 as SQIVND (reference sequence). The CDR3 nucleotides read TGTGCCAGTAGTGTCCAGCGGGGCTCCTACAATGAGCAGTTCTTC. As protein: CASSVQRGSYNEQFF.

This clonotype was observed at least ten times. This rearrangement joins TRBV11-2 to TRBJ2-1; 8 bases map to TRBD2. The ends lost 2 bases at V and 4 bases at J; junction bases unmatched: 19. The CDR3 has 20 residues. Germline V lookup: CDR1 SGHAT, CDR2 FQNNGV. CDR3 bases: TGTGCCAGCAGCTTATTTTTTAGTCGGGAAACGGGAGGGAATTACAATGAGCAGTTCTTC. Its translation: CASSLFFSRETGGNYNEQFF. The whole variable domain, remainder taken from reference TRBV11-2 and TRBJ2-1, is EAGVAQSPRYKIIEKRQSVAFWCNPISGHATLYWYQQILGQGPKLLIQFQNNGVVDDSQLPKDRFSAERLKGVDSTLKIQPAKLEDSAVYLCASSLFFSRETGGNYNEQFFGPGTRLTVL.

This clonotype was counted between two and nine times. This sequence joins TRBV20-1 and TRBJ1-1; D remains unclear. The CDR3 consists of 14 residues. Germline V gene lookup returns CDR1 DFQATT and CDR2 SNEGSKA (reference sequence). V was shortened by 0 bases and J by 1 base, with 9 bases between the two germline ends. As DNA, the CDR3 is TGCAGTGCTAGAGACGGCAGAGAGAACACTGAAGCTTTCTTT. This gives the protein CSARDGRENTEAFF.

Written as DNA, the CDR3 is TGCGCCAGCAGCCAAGGAAGACAGGGGATCTCACCCCTCCACTTT. Its protein product is CASSQGRQGISPLHF. This sequence joins TRBV4-1 and TRBJ1-6, with 8 bases that match TRBD1. Germline V gene data show CDR1 as MGHRA and CDR2 as YSYEKL. CDR3 length equals 15 residues. Germline trimming cut 1 base from V and 10 bases from J; bases unmatched to any gene: 6.

This clonotype was recorded at least ten times. CDR3 loop: CASSPPGSIYEQYF. The CDR3 DNA reads TGTGCCAGCAGCCCCCCAGGGTCGATCTACGAGCAGTACTTC. This chain links TRBV28 with TRBJ2-7; a possible D gene is TRBD1 (5 bases). Trimming shortened V by 6 bases and J by 3 bases, and 15 bases separated the two germline ends. Germline CDR1 and CDR2: MDHEN and SYDVKM. This CDR3 has 14 amino acids.

This clonotype was observed many times. The chain is built from TRBV7-9 and TRBJ2-1, with TRBD2 as a possible D gene (5 bases). Trimming shortened V by 7 bases and J by 4 bases, and 17 bases separated the two germline ends. Germline V gene data show CDR1 as SEHNR and CDR2 as FQNEAQ (reference sequence). The CDR3 contains 15 residues. Here the CDR3 DNA reads TGTGCCAGCATCGTCACTAGGGTTGGGTACAATGAGCAGTTCTTC. Translation: CASIVTRVGYNEQFF.

This clonotype came up many times. The chain combines TRBV4-2 with TRBJ2-5; 8 positions match TRBD2. The CDR3 runs 15 residues. CDR1 LGHNA and CDR2 YNFKEQ come from the germline V gene. Losses at the gene ends were 2 bases for V and 2 bases for J; bases not matched to a gene: 4. DNA of the CDR3: TGTGCCAGCAGCCAATCCACTAGCGGACAAGAGACCCAGTACTTC. It yields the protein CASSQSTSGQETQYF.

This clonotype was seen just once. One end of the junction does not line up with germline, which may come from a read error. V usage is TRBV29-1 and J usage is TRBJ1-2, with D possibly matching TRBD1 (6 bases). CDR1 and CDR2 from the germline V gene are SQVTM and ANQGSEA. The length of the CDR3 is 15 residues. In DNA form, the CDR3 reads TGCAGCGTTGAAGCCCCACAGGGAGCTAACTATGGCTACGCCTTC. Protein product: CSVEAPQGANYGYAF.

In its sample, this clonotype was seen many times. The rearrangement joins TRBV27 to TRBJ2-1; 7 bases align to TRBD2. Germline trimming cut 5 bases from V and 13 bases from J; bases unmatched to any gene: 11. The germline V gene encodes CDR1 MNHEY and CDR2 SMNVEV (reference sequence). The CDR3 is 13 residues long. The CDR3 here is CASSPLVREGQFF. CDR3 in DNA: TGTGCCAGCAGTCCCCTCGTGAGGGAGGGCCAGTTCTTC.

This clonotype appeared a few times. The gene calls are TRBV19 and TRBJ2-3; 10 bases agree with TRBD2. Germline assignment: CDR1 LNHDA and CDR2 SQIVND (reference sequence). The CDR3 is 15 amino acids. V gave up 6 bases and J gave up 0 bases; unmatched junction bases: 3. In DNA, the CDR3 is TGTGCCAGTAGCTCACTAGCGGGAAGCACAGATACGCAGTATTTT. It translates to CASSSLAGSTDTQYF.

The J gene is TRBJ2-1, the V gene TRBV7-2, with D maybe TRBD2 (5 bases). Trimming pared 5 bases from V and 2 bases from J, leaving 13 bases between. The CDR3 is 15 amino acids. Germline V gives CDR1 SGHTA, CDR2 FQGNSA. CDR3 loop: CASSVTSRPYNEQFF. The CDR3 bases are TGTGCCAGCAGCGTAACTAGTCGACCCTACAATGAGCAGTTCTTC. The full variable domain, in which reference TRBV7-2 and TRBJ2-1 provide the parts outside the CDR3, is GAGVSQSPSNKVTEKGKDVELRCDPISGHTALYWYRQSLGQGLEFLIYFQGNSAPDKSGLPSDRFSAERTGGSVSTLTIQRTQQEDSAVYLCASSVTSRPYNEQFFGPGTRLTVL.

V gene TRBV28 combines with J gene TRBJ2-1; no clear D. CDR1 is MDHEN, CDR2 SYDVKM, per germline. Between the trimmed V and J ends, which lost 0 bases and 1 base, there was a span of 16 bases. The CDR3 is made up of 18 amino acids. The CDR3 sequence: CASSLWTFRSVSYNEQFF. The CDR3 region has the DNA TGTGCCAGCAGTTTATGGACGTTCCGCAGCGTTTCCTACAATGAGCAGTTCTTC. Complete variable domain (other parts from reference TRBV28 and TRBJ2-1): DVKVTQSSRYLVKRTGEKVFLECVQDMDHENMFWYRQDPGLGLRLIYFSYDVKMKEKGDIPEGYSVSREKKERFSLILESASTNQTSMYLCASSLWTFRSVSYNEQFFGPGTRLTVL.

This clonotype was recorded at least ten times. This chain connects TRBV18 to TRBJ1-1, with D unresolved. Germline CDR1 KGHSH, CDR2 LQKENI. This CDR3 contains 15 residues. V lost 6 bases to trimming and J lost 0 bases, with 14 bases between them. CDR3 amino acids: CASSVEAVLNTEAFF. The CDR3 DNA is TGTGCCAGCTCGGTTGAGGCAGTCCTGAACACTGAAGCTTTCTTT.

Many counts were recorded for this clonotype. The chain uses TRBV29-1 and TRBJ1-1; D might be TRBD1 (5 bases). The CDR3 is 14 residues long. Germline V gene lookup returns CDR1 SQVTM and CDR2 ANQGSEA. The ends were cut back, 4 bases at V and 3 bases at J, with 15 bases in the middle. CDR3 residues: CSVGPGGGDTEAFF. The DNA for the CDR3 is TGCAGCGTTGGGCCGGGGGGAGGGGACACTGAAGCTTTCTTT. The variable domain in full, completed from reference TRBV29-1 and TRBJ1-1, reads SAVISQKPSRDICQRGTSLTIQCQVDSQVTMMFWYRQQPGQSLTLIATANQGSEATYESGFVIDKFPISRPNLTFSTLTVSNMSPEDSSIYLCSVGPGGGDTEAFFGQGTRLTVV.

This chain links TRBV19 with TRBJ1-1, with D perhaps matching TRBD1 (6 bases). Between the trimmed V and J ends, which lost 7 bases and 3 bases, there was a span of 15 bases. The germline gives CDR1 LNHDA, CDR2 SQIVND (reference sequence). This CDR3 is built from 14 residues. The chain's CDR3 is CASNPAGADTEAFF. The CDR3 DNA sequence: TGTGCCAGTAACCCCGCGGGGGCCGACACTGAAGCTTTCTTT.

V and J are TRBV19 and TRBJ2-3, with 10 bases identical to TRBD2. CDR1 is LNHDA and CDR2 is SQIVND in the germline V gene (reference sequence). This CDR3 contains 16 residues. The V segment lost 3 bases and the J segment 5 bases; nucleotides outside the gene matches: 8. CDR3 bases: TGTGCCAGTAGTATGAGGACTAGCGGAGTTTTAGATACGCAGTATTTT. It specifies CASSMRTSGVLDTQYF.

At least ten counts were recorded for this clonotype. V usage is TRBV28 and J usage is TRBJ2-7; D unclear. Germline V gives CDR1 MDHEN, CDR2 SYDVKM. The CDR3 covers 15 residues. The ends were cut back, 2 bases at V and 7 bases at J, with 18 bases in the middle. The CDR3 DNA reads TGTGCCAGCAGTTTAGGAGTGAGTGGCCCTGGGGAGCAGTACTTC. It translates to CASSLGVSGPGEQYF.

This clonotype was picked up many times. This chain joins TRBV6-5 and TRBJ1-4, with unresolved D. The germline CDR1 and CDR2 sequences are MNHEY and SVGAGI. The CDR3 extends over 16 amino acids. Trimming took 2 bases from V and 4 from J, leaving 14 bases between them. The CDR3 DNA sequence: TGTGCCAGCAGTTACGCCGACATGGGGTTTAATGAAAAACTGTTTTTT. It yields the protein CASSYADMGFNEKLFF.

This clonotype was counted ten times or more. The J gene is TRBJ2-7, the V gene TRBV7-3; TRBD1 matches 8 bases. J gave up 3 bases and V 4 bases, and 5 bases lay outside the gene matches. The CDR3 spans 14 residues. The germline V gene encodes CDR1 SGHTA and CDR2 FQGTGA. The CDR3 DNA reads as TGTGCCAGCAGCTATGCAGGGGGCAGCTACGAGCAGTACTTC. This codes for CASSYAGGSYEQYF.

The chain uses TRBV19 and TRBJ1-5, with a possible D match to TRBD1 (6 bases). CDR1 is LNHDA and CDR2 is SQIVND in the germline V gene (reference sequence). V was clipped by 3 bases and J by 2 bases, with 14 bases between them. The CDR3 is made up of 16 amino acids. CDR3 sequence reads: CASSIRGQPGNQPQHF. The CDR3 DNA sequence: TGTGCCAGTAGTATTAGAGGACAGCCGGGCAATCAGCCCCAGCATTTT.

Ten or more counts support this clonotype. The chain uses TRBV24-1 and TRBJ2-5, with D possibly being TRBD1 or TRBD2 (6 bases each). Trimming left V 9 bases short and J 4 bases short, with 14 bases between. The CDR3 runs to 13 residues. In germline, CDR1 is KGHDR, CDR2 SFDVKD. This CDR3 reads CATARGGRETQYF. In DNA form, the CDR3 reads TGTGCCACCGCTCGAGGGGGGAGAGAGACCCAGTACTTC.

Only a few counts were recorded for this clonotype. The V gene is TRBV7-6, the J gene TRBJ1-3; the D gene is possibly TRBD1 (5 bases). V lost 5 bases and J 0 bases, leaving 8 bases between the germline ends. Germline values: CDR1 SGHVS, CDR2 FNYEAQ. The CDR3 is 14 residues long. The CDR3 DNA reads TGTGCCAGCAGCCCGACAGCCTCTGGAAACACCATATATTTT. Amino acid sequence: CASSPTASGNTIYF.

This clonotype came up a few times. The chain is built from TRBV29-1 and TRBJ1-3; D is ambiguous. The CDR3 is 11 residues long. The germline V and J ends were trimmed by 3 bases and 4 bases, with 4 bases remaining between them. Germline V lookup: CDR1 SQVTM, CDR2 ANQGSEA. CDR3 in DNA: TGCAGCGTTGACTCCGGAAACACCATATATTTT. It encodes CSVDSGNTIYF.

This clonotype occurred many times. The V and J genes are TRBV28 and TRBJ1-5; no clear D. Germline loops: CDR1 MDHEN, CDR2 SYDVKM. The V end was cut by 2 bases, the J end by 4 bases, with 12 bases between. The CDR3 is 15 amino acids. The CDR3 sequence: CASSLIEKQNQPQHF. Here the CDR3 DNA reads TGTGCCAGCAGTTTAATCGAAAAGCAAAATCAGCCCCAGCATTTT.